This T cell receptor beta chain was identified during a study of OX40 agonist ivuxolimab in advanced cancers. Overall study context: Ivuxolimab is an agonistic anti-OX40 (CD134) antibody, and patients were treated with it. It was permissible to have had prior anti-PD-1, anti-PD-L1 or anti-CTLA-4 therapy, and around 40% had some. Study-level results: Compared with CD4+, CD8+ T cells on average had more expanded clones.

The CDR3 is made up of 14 amino acids. Trimming removed 5 bases from V and 6 bases from J; junction bases left unmatched: 9. The germline CDR1 and CDR2 sequences are SEHNR and FQNEAQ (reference sequence). The protocol was immunoSEQ multiplex PCR, while the TCRdb copy is restricted to in-frame clones and leaves out a portion. Here the sample spans some 94,000 clones, about 92% being singletons. Worth noting for this clone: Its antigen is not known.

The receptor comes from an adult with an advanced solid tumor such as melanoma, head and neck, liver or kidney cancer. This chain uses TRBV7-9 with TRBJ1-1; 7 bases align to TRBD1. Sample: CD4+ or CD8+ T cells sorted from blood, taken in a trial of the OX40 agonist ivuxolimab. The CDR3, as DNA: TGTGCCAGCAGCAGTCTAACAGGGGTCGCTGAAGCTTTCTTT. Protein: CASSSLTGVAEAFF.